The 23 T cell receptor beta chains presented below share a single source sample, sequenced in a study of Graves' ophthalmopathy and Graves' hyperthyroidism. The authors amplified TCR beta CDR3 regions from RNA transcripts. Second-round multiplex PCR came after first-round RT-PCR with HTBI primers. TCRdb passed the multiplex PCR reads through MiXCR, listing each CDR3 protein once. The table lists hundreds of thousands of distinct CDR3 sequences, roughly 14% of them singletons. Source material: peripheral blood. These receptors were collected from a young woman with stable Graves' hyperthyroidism.

This clonotype occurred a few times. The V gene is TRBV5-1, the J gene TRBJ2-7; D possibly corresponds to TRBD1 (5 bases). V dropped 2 bases and J dropped 7 bases, with 22 bases sitting between them. Germline lookup yields CDR1 SGHRS and CDR2 YFSETQ. This CDR3 contains 16 residues. The CDR3 DNA sequence: TGCGCCAGCAGCTTAGTTCCGACAGTGCCAAAAGGGGAGCAGTACTTC. Its protein is CASSLVPTVPKGEQYF.

This clonotype has at least ten counts. The V call is TRBV4-1, the J call TRBJ1-6, with D unclear. The CDR3 totals 14 residues. With 1 base removed from V and 7 bases from J, the gap between germline ends came to 8 bases. From germline, CDR1 is MGHRA and CDR2 YSYEKL. Here the CDR3 DNA reads TGCGCCAGCAGCCAAGCCCCCCCAAATTCACCCCTCCACTTT. This gives the protein CASSQAPPNSPLHF.

This clonotype was picked up many times. V gene TRBV2 combines with J gene TRBJ1-5; no reliable D call. CDR3 length: 14 residues. CDR1 and CDR2 from the germline V gene are SNHLY and FYNNEI. V shed 6 bases and J shed 0 bases, with 9 bases lying between them. The CDR3 region has the DNA TGTGCCAGCAGAGGACGGTATAGCAATCAGCCCCAGCATTTT. This codes for CASRGRYSNQPQHF.

Details on this clonotype: Because the CDR3 is missing its conserved closing phenylalanine or tryptophan, this is likely a read error. It is unclear where the CDR3 begins or ends on the DNA, so no DNA is shown, and the CDR3 is as TCRdb lists it. This chain connects TRBV12-3 or TRBV12-4 to TRBJ1-1; the table names TRBD1, a call not compared with the DNA. The CDR3 is 13 amino acids long, termini counted. This chain's CDR3 is CASSKRDFTEACL.

This clonotype was seen ten or more times. The chain recombines TRBV20-1 with TRBJ1-1; D not resolved. Germline V gene data show CDR1 as DFQATT and CDR2 as SNEGSKA (reference sequence). V dropped 0 bases and J dropped 9 bases, with 17 bases sitting between them. The CDR3 totals 14 residues. The CDR3 loop reads CSARDEGWRTKAFF. Here the CDR3 DNA reads TGCAGTGCTAGAGATGAGGGTTGGAGGACTAAAGCTTTCTTT.

This chain links TRBV10-3 with TRBJ2-2, with D perhaps matching TRBD1 or TRBD2 (6 bases each). V dropped 6 bases and J dropped 4 bases, with 15 bases sitting between them. This CDR3 spans 15 amino acids. Germline V gene lookup returns CDR1 ENHRY and CDR2 SYGVKD. CDR3 DNA: TGTGCCATCAGCTCCGGGGGCCGAGGCACCGGGGAGCTGTTTTTT. Its translation: CAISSGGRGTGELFF.

This clonotype was counted many times. The chain joins TRBV6-2 or TRBV6-3 to TRBJ2-5, with D uncertain. CDR3 size: 11 residues. Germline CDR1 and CDR2: MNHEY and SVGEGT. V was clipped by 10 bases and J by 5 bases, with 11 bases between them. CDR3 DNA: TGTGCCACCAGCGACTCCGAGACCCAGTACTTC. It yields the protein CATSDSETQYF.

This clonotype was seen ten or more times. J is TRBJ1-6 and V is TRBV6-5; no firm D call. Germline V gene lookup returns CDR1 MNHEY and CDR2 SVGAGI. With 2 bases removed from V and 10 bases from J, the gap between germline ends came to 15 bases. The CDR3 consists of 15 residues. The CDR3 sequence: CASSYGDMVRSPLHF. CDR3 coding DNA: TGTGCCAGCAGTTACGGAGACATGGTTCGGTCACCCCTCCACTTT.

This clonotype was seen only a few times. The chain carries TRBV19 and TRBJ1-5; 8 bases are shared with TRBD1. J lost 6 bases, V lost 7 bases, and 23 bases had no gene match. The germline CDR1 and CDR2 sequences are LNHDA and SQIVND (reference sequence). The CDR3 is made up of 19 amino acids. The CDR3 DNA sequence: TGTGCCAGTACTCCCGTCCGGGGCAGGGGGCTATGGGGTGGTCAGCCCCAGCATTTT. Translated: CASTPVRGRGLWGGQPQHF.

The chain combines TRBV3-1 with TRBJ1-1, with D perhaps matching TRBD1 (5 bases). Germline CDR1 is LGHDT and CDR2 is YNNKEL (reference sequence). V shed 1 base and J shed 4 bases, with 16 bases lying between them. This CDR3 comprises 16 residues. The CDR3 loop reads CASSQGRGLRGTEAFF. CDR3 in DNA: TGTGCCAGCAGCCAAGGAAGGGGACTGAGGGGCACTGAAGCTTTCTTT. The full variable domain, its missing parts supplied by reference TRBV3-1 and TRBJ1-1, is DTAVSQTPKYLVTQMGNDKSIKCEQNLGHDTMYWYKQDSKKFLKIMFSYNNKELIINETVPNRFSPKSPDKAHLNLHINSLELGDSAVYFCASSQGRGLRGTEAFFGQGTRLTVV.

V gene TRBV19 combines with J gene TRBJ1-5; D is perhaps TRBD1 (5 bases). CDR3 length: 16 residues. From germline, CDR1 is LNHDA and CDR2 SQIVND (reference sequence). V was clipped by 3 bases and J by 7 bases, with 19 bases between them. CDR3 protein: CASSMVRVVEGQPQHF. For the CDR3, the DNA is TGTGCCAGTAGTATGGTCCGGGTAGTCGAGGGGCAGCCCCAGCATTTT.

This chain uses TRBV12-5 with TRBJ1-2, with TRBD1 matching over 11 bases. The CDR3 has 14 residues. The J segment lost 6 bases and the V segment lost 6 bases, leaving 6 bases of the junction unmatched. Germline loops: CDR1 LGHNT, CDR2 FRNRAP. CDR3 residues: CASGAGTGGDGYTF. CDR3 nucleotides: TGTGCTAGTGGCGCCGGGACAGGGGGAGATGGCTACACCTTC.

The sample holds many counts of this clonotype. The gene calls are TRBV7-6 and TRBJ1-5; tentatively, D is TRBD1 (6 bases). The ends were cut back, 1 base at V and 1 base at J, with 14 bases in the middle. Germline V CDR1 and CDR2: SGHVS, FNYEAQ. The CDR3 loop spans 17 amino acids. CDR3 region: CASSLVGRGRSNQPQHF. DNA of the CDR3: TGTGCCAGCAGCTTAGTCGGCAGGGGAAGGAGCAATCAGCCCCAGCATTTT.

This clonotype was recorded many times. The rearrangement joins TRBV12-3 or TRBV12-4 to TRBJ1-3; 7 bases are a match to TRBD1. Trimming cost V 3 bases and J 0 bases; bases outside gene matches: 5. The CDR3 loop spans 16 amino acids. The CDR3 protein is CASSLDRTLSGNTIYF. The CDR3 DNA sequence: TGTGCCAGCAGTTTGGACAGGACACTCTCTGGAAACACCATATATTTT.

V and J are TRBV2 and TRBJ2-2; TRBD1 matches 10 bases. Germline CDR1 is SNHLY and CDR2 is FYNNEI. V was pared by 10 bases and J by 6 bases, with 8 bases of the junction left unmatched. CDR3 length equals 14 residues. In nucleotides, the CDR3 is TGTGCCACCCGAGGGACAGGGGAAGCCGGGGAGCTGTTTTTT. Translating gives CATRGTGEAGELFF. Complete variable domain (other parts from reference TRBV2 and TRBJ2-2): EPEVTQTPSHQVTQMGQEVILRCVPISNHLYFYWYRQILGQKVEFLVSFYNNEISEKSEIFDDQFSVERPDGSNFTLKIRSTKLEDSAMYFCATRGTGEAGELFFGEGSRLTVL.

The chain combines TRBV4-1 with TRBJ2-7; 16 nucleotides agree with TRBD2. Germline loops: CDR1 MGHRA, CDR2 YSYEKL. J gave up 3 bases and V 0 bases, and 5 bases lay outside the gene matches. There are 18 residues in the CDR3. CDR3 residues: CASSQDRGLAGGLYEQYF. The CDR3 DNA sequence: TGCGCCAGCAGCCAAGATCGGGGACTAGCGGGGGGGCTCTACGAGCAGTACTTC.

The rearrangement uses TRBV6-2 or TRBV6-3 and TRBJ2-5; TRBD2 matches 16 bases. Germline lookup yields CDR1 MNHEY and CDR2 SVGEGT. The CDR3 runs 16 residues. Trimming cost V 6 bases and J 5 bases; bases outside gene matches: 6. CDR3: CASSAGTSGGAETQYF. The CDR3, as DNA: TGTGCCAGCAGCGCCGGGACTAGCGGGGGGGCCGAGACCCAGTACTTC.

This clonotype was seen repeatedly, ten times or more. The CDR3 spells CASSRRGGGNLGLETQYF. Here the CDR3 DNA reads TGTGCCAGCAGCCGGCGGGGGGGGGGCAATCTCGGGTTGGAGACCCAGTACTTC. J is TRBJ2-5 and V is TRBV27; the match to TRBD2 covers 9 bases. Germline CDR1 is MNHEY and CDR2 is SMNVEV (reference sequence). The CDR3 runs to 18 residues. J was trimmed by 5 bases and V by 6 bases; bases with no gene match: 19.

This clonotype was recorded many times. The V gene is TRBV24-1, the J gene TRBJ1-2; D gene unclear. Trimming stripped 2 bases from V and 4 bases from J, with 4 bases between. CDR1 is KGHDR and CDR2 is SFDVKD in the germline V gene. The CDR3 totals 12 residues. CDR3 in amino acids: CATSDWSYGYTF. CDR3 DNA sequence: TGTGCCACCAGTGATTGGAGCTATGGCTACACCTTC.

V gene TRBV19 combines with J gene TRBJ1-5; D is undetermined. Trimming took off 5 bases at V and 0 bases at J, with 14 bases between the two ends. CDR1 is LNHDA and CDR2 is SQIVND in the germline V gene (reference sequence). The CDR3 loop spans 16 amino acids. Here the CDR3 reads CASSDETAYSNQPQHF. Here the CDR3 DNA reads TGTGCCAGTAGTGACGAAACAGCTTATAGCAATCAGCCCCAGCATTTT.

This clonotype showed up many times. The chain combines TRBV11-2 with TRBJ2-7; no firm D call. The germline CDR1 and CDR2 sequences are SGHAT and FQNNGV. The length of the CDR3 is 13 residues. V lost 5 bases and J 1 base, leaving 9 bases between the germline ends. The CDR3 DNA reads as TGTGCCAGCAGCACCTCAGATTCCTACGAGCAGTACTTC. Its translation is CASSTSDSYEQYF.

This sequence joins TRBV7-8 and TRBJ1-4; D is ambiguous. Germline V gene sequence: CDR1 SGHVS, CDR2 FQNEAQ. Trimming pared 1 base from V and 8 bases from J, leaving 11 bases between. The CDR3 loop spans 14 amino acids. The CDR3 spells CASSLEVGGEKLFF. CDR3 bases: TGTGCCAGCAGCTTAGAGGTCGGCGGAGAAAAACTGTTTTTT.

This clonotype was observed at least ten times. The chain uses TRBV9 and TRBJ1-5; D remains unclear. CDR1 is SGDLS, CDR2 YYNGEE, per germline. CDR3 length: 15 amino acids. V lost 2 bases, J lost 3 bases, and 12 bases lay in between. CDR3 nucleotide sequence: TGTGCCAGCAGCGTTGACCCGAACGACAATCAGCCCCAGCATTTT. Protein: CASSVDPNDNQPQHF.